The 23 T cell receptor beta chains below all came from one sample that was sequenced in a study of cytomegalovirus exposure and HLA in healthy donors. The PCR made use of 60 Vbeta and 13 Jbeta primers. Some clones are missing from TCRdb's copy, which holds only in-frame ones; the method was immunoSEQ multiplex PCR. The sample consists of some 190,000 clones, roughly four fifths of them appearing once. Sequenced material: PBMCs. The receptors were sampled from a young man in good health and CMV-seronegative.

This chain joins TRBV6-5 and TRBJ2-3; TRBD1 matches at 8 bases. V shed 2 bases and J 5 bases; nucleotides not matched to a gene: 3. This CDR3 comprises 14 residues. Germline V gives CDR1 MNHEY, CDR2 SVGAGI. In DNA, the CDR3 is TGTGCCAGCAGTTACGGACAGGGTATAGATACGCAGTATTTT. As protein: CASSYGQGIDTQYF.

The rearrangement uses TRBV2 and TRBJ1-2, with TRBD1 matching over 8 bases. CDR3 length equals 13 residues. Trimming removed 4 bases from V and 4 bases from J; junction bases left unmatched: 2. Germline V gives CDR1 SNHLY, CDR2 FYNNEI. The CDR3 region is CASSGTGFYGYTF. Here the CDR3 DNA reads TGTGCCAGCAGTGGGACAGGGTTCTATGGCTACACCTTC.

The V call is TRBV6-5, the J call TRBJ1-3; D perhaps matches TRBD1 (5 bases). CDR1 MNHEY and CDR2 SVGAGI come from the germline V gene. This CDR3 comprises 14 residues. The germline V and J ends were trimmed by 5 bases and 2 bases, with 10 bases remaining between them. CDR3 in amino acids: CASSPRVPGNTIYF. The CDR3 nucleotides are TGTGCCAGCAGTCCCAGGGTGCCTGGAAACACCATATATTTT.

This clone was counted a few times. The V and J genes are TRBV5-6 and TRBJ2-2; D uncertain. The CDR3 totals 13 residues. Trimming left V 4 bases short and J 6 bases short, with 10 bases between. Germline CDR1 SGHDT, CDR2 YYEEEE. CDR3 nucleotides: TGTGCCAGCAGCCAACGGGTGGCCGGGGAGCTGTTTTTT. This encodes CASSQRVAGELFF.

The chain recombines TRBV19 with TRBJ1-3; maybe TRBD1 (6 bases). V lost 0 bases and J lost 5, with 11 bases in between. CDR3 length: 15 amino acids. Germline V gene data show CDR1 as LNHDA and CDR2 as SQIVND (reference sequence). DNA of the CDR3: TGTGCCAGTAGTATAGATCCAGGGGCCCGAAACACCATATATTTT. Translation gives CASSIDPGARNTIYF.

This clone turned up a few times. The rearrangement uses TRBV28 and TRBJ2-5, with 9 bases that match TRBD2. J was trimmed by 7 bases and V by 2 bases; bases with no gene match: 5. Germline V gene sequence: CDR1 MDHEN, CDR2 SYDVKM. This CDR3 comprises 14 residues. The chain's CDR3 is CASSLVAGAGTQYF. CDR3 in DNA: TGTGCCAGCAGTTTAGTAGCGGGAGCTGGGACCCAGTACTTC.

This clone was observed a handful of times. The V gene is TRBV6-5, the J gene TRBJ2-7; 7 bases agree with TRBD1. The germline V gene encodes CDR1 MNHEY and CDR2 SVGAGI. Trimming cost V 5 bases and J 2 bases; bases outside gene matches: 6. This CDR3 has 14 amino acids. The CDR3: CASSIGTAAYEQYF. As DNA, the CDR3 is TGTGCCAGCAGTATAGGGACAGCCGCCTACGAGCAGTACTTC.

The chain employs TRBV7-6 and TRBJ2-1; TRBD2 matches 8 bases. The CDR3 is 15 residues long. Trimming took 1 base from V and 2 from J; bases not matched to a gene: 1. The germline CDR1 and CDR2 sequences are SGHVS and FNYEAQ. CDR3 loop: CASSLEAGAYNEQFF. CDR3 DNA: TGTGCCAGCAGCTTAGAAGCGGGGGCCTACAATGAGCAGTTCTTC.

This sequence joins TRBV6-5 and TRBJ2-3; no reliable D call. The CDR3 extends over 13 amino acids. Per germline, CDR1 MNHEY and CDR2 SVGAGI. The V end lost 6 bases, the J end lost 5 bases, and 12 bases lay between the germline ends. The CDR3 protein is CASRLPGQDTQYF. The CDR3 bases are TGTGCCAGCAGGCTCCCTGGGCAAGATACGCAGTATTTT.

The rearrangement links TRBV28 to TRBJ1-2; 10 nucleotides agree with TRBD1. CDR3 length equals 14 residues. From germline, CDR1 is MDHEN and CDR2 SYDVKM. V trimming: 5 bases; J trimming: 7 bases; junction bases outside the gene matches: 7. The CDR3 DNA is TGTGCCAGCAGTGGGGACAGGGGTGTCTCTGGCTACACCTTC. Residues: CASSGDRGVSGYTF.

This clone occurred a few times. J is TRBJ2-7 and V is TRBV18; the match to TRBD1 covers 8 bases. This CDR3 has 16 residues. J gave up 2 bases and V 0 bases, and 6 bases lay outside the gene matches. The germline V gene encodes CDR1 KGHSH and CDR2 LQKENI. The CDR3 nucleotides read TGTGCCAGCTCACCACCATGGACAGGGATCCCCTACGAGCAGTACTTC. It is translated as CASSPPWTGIPYEQYF. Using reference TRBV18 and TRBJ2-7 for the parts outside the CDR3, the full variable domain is NAGVMQNPRHLVRRRGQEARLRCSPMKGHSHVYWYRQLPEEGLKFMVYLQKENIIDESGMPKERFSAEFPKEGPSILRIQQVVRGDSAAYFCASSPPWTGIPYEQYFGPGTRLTVT.

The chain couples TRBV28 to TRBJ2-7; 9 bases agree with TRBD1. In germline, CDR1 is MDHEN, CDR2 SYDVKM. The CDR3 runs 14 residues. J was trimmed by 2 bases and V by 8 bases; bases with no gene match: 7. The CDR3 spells CASLAGTGTYEQYF. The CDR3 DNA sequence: TGTGCCAGCCTAGCCGGGACAGGGACCTACGAGCAGTACTTC.

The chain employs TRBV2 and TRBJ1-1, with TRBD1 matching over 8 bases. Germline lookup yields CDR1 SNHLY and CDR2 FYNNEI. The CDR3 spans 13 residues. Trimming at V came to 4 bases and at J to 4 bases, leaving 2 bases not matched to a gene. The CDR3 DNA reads TGTGCCAGCAGTGGACAGGGGCCCACTGAAGCTTTCTTT. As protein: CASSGQGPTEAFF.

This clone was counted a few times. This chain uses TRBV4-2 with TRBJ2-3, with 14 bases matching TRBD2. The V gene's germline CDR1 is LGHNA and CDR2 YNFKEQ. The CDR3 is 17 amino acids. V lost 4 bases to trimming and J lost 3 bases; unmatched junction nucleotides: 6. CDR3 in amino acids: CASSPRGTSGGTDTQYF. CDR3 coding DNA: TGTGCCAGCAGCCCAAGAGGGACTAGCGGGGGAACAGATACGCAGTATTTT.

DNA for the CDR3: TGTGCCAGCAGCTTAGGTCGGGGTTGGCCCGGGGAGCTGTTTTTT. Amino acid sequence: CASSLGRGWPGELFF. This chain joins TRBV7-9 and TRBJ2-2, with a weak D call TRBD2 (5 bases). The V and J ends lost 1 base and 6 bases respectively, with 12 bases between them. This CDR3 is built from 15 residues. Germline CDR1 is SEHNR and CDR2 is FQNEAQ (reference sequence).

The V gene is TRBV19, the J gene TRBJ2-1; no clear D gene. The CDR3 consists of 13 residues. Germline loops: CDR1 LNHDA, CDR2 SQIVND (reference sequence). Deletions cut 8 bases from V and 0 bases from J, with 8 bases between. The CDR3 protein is CASSDISYNEQFF. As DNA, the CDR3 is TGTGCCAGTTCTGACATCTCCTACAATGAGCAGTTCTTC.

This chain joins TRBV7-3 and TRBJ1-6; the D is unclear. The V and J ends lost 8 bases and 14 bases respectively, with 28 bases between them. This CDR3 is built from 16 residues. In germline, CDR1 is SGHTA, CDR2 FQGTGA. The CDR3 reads CASFVQEVGENSALHF. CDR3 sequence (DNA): TGTGCCAGCTTCGTCCAGGAGGTCGGGGAAAATTCGGCCCTCCACTTT.

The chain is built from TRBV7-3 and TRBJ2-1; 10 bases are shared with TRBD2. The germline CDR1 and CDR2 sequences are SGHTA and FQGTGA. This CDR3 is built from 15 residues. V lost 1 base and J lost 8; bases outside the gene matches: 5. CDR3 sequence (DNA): TGTGCCAGCAGCTTAAAAGCGGGGGGGATCGATGAGCAGTTCTTC. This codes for CASSLKAGGIDEQFF.

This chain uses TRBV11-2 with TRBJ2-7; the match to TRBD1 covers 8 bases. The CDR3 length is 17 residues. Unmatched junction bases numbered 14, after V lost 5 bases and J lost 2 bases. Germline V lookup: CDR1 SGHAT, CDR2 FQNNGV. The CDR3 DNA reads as TGTGCCAGCAGCCCTGGGCTTGCGGGACAGGAGACCTACGAGCAGTACTTC. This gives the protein CASSPGLAGQETYEQYF.

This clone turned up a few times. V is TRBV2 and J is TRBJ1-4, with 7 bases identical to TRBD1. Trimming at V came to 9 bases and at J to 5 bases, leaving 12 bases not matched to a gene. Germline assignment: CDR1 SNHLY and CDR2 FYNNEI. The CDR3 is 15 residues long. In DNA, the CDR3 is TGTGCCAGGACCCCCCTGGACAGGTTAAATGAAAAACTGTTTTTT. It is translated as CARTPLDRLNEKLFF.

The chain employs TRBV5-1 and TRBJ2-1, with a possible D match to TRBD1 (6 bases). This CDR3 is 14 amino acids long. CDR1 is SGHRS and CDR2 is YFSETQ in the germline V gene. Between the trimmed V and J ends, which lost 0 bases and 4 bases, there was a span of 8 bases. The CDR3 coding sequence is TGCGCCAGCAGCTTGGAAGGGGGTTACAATGAGCAGTTCTTC. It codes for CASSLEGGYNEQFF.

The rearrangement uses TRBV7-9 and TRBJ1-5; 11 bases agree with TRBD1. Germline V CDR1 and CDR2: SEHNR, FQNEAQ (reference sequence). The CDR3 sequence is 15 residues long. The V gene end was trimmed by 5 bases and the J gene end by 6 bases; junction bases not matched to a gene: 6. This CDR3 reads CASSAGTGGGQPQHF. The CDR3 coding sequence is TGTGCCAGCAGCGCCGGGACAGGGGGTGGTCAGCCCCAGCATTTT.

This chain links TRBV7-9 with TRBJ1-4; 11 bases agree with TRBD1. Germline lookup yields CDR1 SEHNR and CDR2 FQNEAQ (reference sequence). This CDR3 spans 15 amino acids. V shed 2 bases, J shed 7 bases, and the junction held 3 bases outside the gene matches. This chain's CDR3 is CASSLLGTGGEKLFF. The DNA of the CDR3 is TGTGCCAGCAGCTTACTAGGGACAGGGGGTGAAAAACTGTTTTTT.